The 32 T cell receptor beta chains given below trace back to one sample, sequenced in a study of T cells in Graves' hyperthyroidism and ophthalmopathy (dated by TCRdb to the late 2010s). Library preparation used multiplex PCR. These reads were obtained on an Illumina HiSeq 2000. TCR beta CDR3 regions were amplified from RNA transcripts. A first-round RT-PCR of the TCR CDR3 used the HTBI primer set with the Qiagen OneStep RT-PCR kit. The public sequencing data were trimmed at Q25 with fastp and processed into clonotypes with MiXCR by TCRdb, which kept only in-frame beta chains. Every distinct CDR3 protein forms one entry, paired with its most common genes and DNA. The sample data list around 340,000 distinct CDR3 sequences, and roughly 20% of these were observed just once. Together, the top ten hold around 16% of the sample. Sequenced material: blood. The receptor source for this set is a woman aged 40 to 49 with Graves' ophthalmopathy.

This clonotype was detected ten times or more. The genes are TRBV30 and TRBJ1-2; weak D call: TRBD1 (6 bases). Trimming stripped 4 bases from V and 0 bases from J, with 18 bases between. The CDR3 spans 16 residues. Germline loops: CDR1 GTSNPN, CDR2 SVGIG (reference sequence). The DNA of the CDR3 is TGTGCCTGGATCTCGGGTTTCAGGGGTCCTAACTATGGCTACACCTTC. Translation: CAWISGFRGPNYGYTF.

The sample holds many counts of this clonotype. This chain links TRBV7-3 with TRBJ1-1; no clear D. CDR3 length: 13 residues. Germline CDR1 is SGHTA and CDR2 is FQGTGA. With 5 bases removed from V and 0 bases from J, the gap between germline ends came to 7 bases. The CDR3 nucleotides are TGTGCCAGCAGCGCTACTTTGAACACTGAAGCTTTCTTT. Protein: CASSATLNTEAFF. Variable domain in full (rest from reference TRBV7-3 and TRBJ1-1): GAGVSQTPSNKVTEKGKYVELRCDPISGHTALYWYRQSLGQGPEFLIYFQGTGAADDSGLPNDRFFAVRPEGSVSTLKIQRTERGDSAVYLCASSATLNTEAFFGQGTRLTVV.

This clonotype came up a few times. The chain carries TRBV12-5 and TRBJ1-1; D gene ambiguous. Germline lookup yields CDR1 LGHNT and CDR2 FRNRAP. CDR3 length: 11 residues. Trimming stripped 7 bases from V and 7 bases from J, with 10 bases between. The CDR3 protein is CASAAGLEAFF. Written as DNA, the CDR3 is TGTGCTAGTGCCGCGGGTCTTGAAGCTTTCTTT.

Remarks on this clonotype: It may be a read error: a sequence one base away is much more abundant. The rearrangement links TRBV7-9 to TRBJ2-5; tentative D call: TRBD2 (6 bases). CDR1 and CDR2 (germline): SEHNR, FQNEAQ (reference sequence). Trimming stripped 8 bases from V and 3 bases from J, with 19 bases between. The CDR3 sequence is 15 residues long. CDR3 bases: TGTGCCAGCCGCTCCCCAGCGGGCCCTAAAGAGACCCAGTACTTC. As protein: CASRSPAGPKETQYF. Complete variable domain (other parts from reference TRBV7-9 and TRBJ2-5): DTGVSQNPRHKITKRGQNVTFRCDPISEHNRLYWYRQTLGQGPEFLTYFQNEAQLEKSRLLSDRFSAERPKGSFSTLEIQRTEQGDSAMYLCASRSPAGPKETQYFGPGTRLLVL.

The chain combines TRBV15 with TRBJ2-7, with a tentative D call TRBD2 (6 bases). Trimming removed 2 bases at V and 5 bases at J, with 19 bases between. This CDR3 spans 16 amino acids. Germline CDR1 is LNHNV and CDR2 is YYDKDF (reference sequence). The CDR3 DNA follows: TGTGCCACCAGCAGACCTTTGGGCGCCTGGGGGGACGAGCAGTACTTC. This codes for CATSRPLGAWGDEQYF.

Ten or more counts support this clonotype. The V gene is TRBV5-1, the J gene TRBJ2-7; tentative D call: TRBD2 (6 bases). The CDR3 totals 14 residues. V lost 5 bases and J lost 1, with 13 bases in between. CDR1 and CDR2 from the germline V gene are SGHRS and YFSETQ. Here the CDR3 reads CASRFGGSSYEQYF. CDR3 nucleotides: TGCGCCAGCAGATTTGGGGGGTCATCCTACGAGCAGTACTTC.

At least ten counts were recorded for this clonotype. The chain couples TRBV29-1 to TRBJ2-7, with D maybe TRBD2 (7 bases). The V and J ends lost 4 bases and 3 bases respectively, with 16 bases between them. The CDR3 has 14 residues. Germline V gene sequence: CDR1 SQVTM, CDR2 ANQGSEA. CDR3 DNA: TGCAGCGTTGGAGGACGGGGGGCCCACTACGAGCAGTACTTC. Protein: CSVGGRGAHYEQYF.

This clonotype was picked up many times. V gene TRBV10-3 combines with J gene TRBJ1-2; D ambiguous. Deletions cut 6 bases from V and 8 bases from J, with 13 bases between. Germline V lookup: CDR1 ENHRY, CDR2 SYGVKD. The CDR3 consists of 12 residues. CDR3 sequence reads: CAIREPGNGYTF. CDR3 nucleotide sequence: TGTGCCATCAGGGAGCCAGGTAACGGCTACACCTTC.

This clonotype was detected ten times or more. The gene calls are TRBV27 and TRBJ2-7, with 11 bases that match TRBD2. This CDR3 spans 15 amino acids. Unmatched junction bases numbered 6, after V lost 5 bases and J lost 3 bases. The germline gives CDR1 MNHEY, CDR2 SMNVEV (reference sequence). The CDR3, as DNA: TGTGCCAGCAGTCCGGGACTAGCGGCCGTCTACGAGCAGTACTTC. It translates to CASSPGLAAVYEQYF.

This clonotype was observed at least ten times. This chain's CDR3 is CASSYRTGAEAFF. CDR3 DNA sequence: TGTGCCAGCAGTTACAGGACAGGGGCTGAAGCTTTCTTT. The rearrangement links TRBV6-5 to TRBJ1-1, with 9 bases fitting TRBD1. The CDR3 sequence is 13 residues long. Germline CDR1 is MNHEY and CDR2 is SVGAGI. Trimming at V came to 2 bases and at J to 6 bases, leaving 1 base not matched to a gene.

This clonotype was seen ten or more times. The V gene is TRBV20-1, the J gene TRBJ2-2, with 13 bases identical to TRBD2. After removal of 1 base from V and 7 bases from J, the junction contained 6 bases not matched to a gene. Germline lookup yields CDR1 DFQATT and CDR2 SNEGSKA (reference sequence). The CDR3 has 16 amino acids. CDR3 amino acids: CSARGLAGGSYGELFF. CDR3 sequence (DNA): TGCAGTGCTAGAGGACTAGCGGGAGGTTCCTACGGGGAGCTGTTTTTT.

The table lists this clonotype with many counts. The CDR3 loop is CASSARGGANTEAFF. The CDR3 DNA sequence: TGCGCCAGCAGCGCTCGGGGGGGAGCGAACACTGAAGCTTTCTTT. V usage is TRBV5-1 and J usage is TRBJ1-1; weak D call: TRBD1 (5 bases). The CDR3 has 15 amino acids. Trimming shortened V by 4 bases and J by 1 base, and 14 bases separated the two germline ends. Looked up from germline, CDR1 is SGHRS and CDR2 is YFSETQ.

This clonotype was counted ten times or more. The chain couples TRBV27 to TRBJ2-7; 10 bases are shared with TRBD2. Germline V CDR1 and CDR2: MNHEY, SMNVEV (reference sequence). The junction had 1 base not matched to a gene; V was cut back by 2 bases and J by 6 bases. This CDR3 region has 13 residues. DNA for the CDR3: TGTGCCAGCAGTTTACTAGCGGGAGTCGAGCAGTACTTC. Residues: CASSLLAGVEQYF.

Worth noting for this clonotype: The junction departs from germline at one end; a sequencing error may be responsible. In nucleotides, the CDR3 is TGCGCCAGCAGTCAAGATACCCTAGCGGACTCCTACGAGCAGTACTTC. Translation: CASSQDTLADSYEQYF. This sequence joins TRBV4-3 and TRBJ2-7; 7 bases are shared with TRBD2. This CDR3 comprises 16 residues. The V gene's germline CDR1 is LGHNA and CDR2 YSLEER.

This clonotype has at least ten counts. The DNA of the CDR3 is TGTGCCAGCAGTTTTTCGGGCACTGGAAACACCATATATTTT. Translated: CASSFSGTGNTIYF. V gene TRBV12-3 or TRBV12-4 combines with J gene TRBJ1-3; no firm D call. V gave up 3 bases and J gave up 2 bases, with 8 bases separating them. The CDR3 sequence is 14 residues long.

This clonotype was observed at least ten times. This chain uses TRBV12-3 or TRBV12-4 with TRBJ1-1; D remains ambiguous. The CDR3 extends over 11 amino acids. Trimming took 5 bases from V and 6 from J, leaving 7 bases between them. CDR3 bases: TGTGCCAGCAGTGATACACCTGAAGCTTTCTTT. Its protein is CASSDTPEAFF.

This clonotype came up many times. This chain links TRBV12-3 or TRBV12-4 with TRBJ2-7; the D gene could be TRBD1 or TRBD2 (5 bases each). CDR3 size: 15 residues. The V gene lost 5 bases and the J gene lost 0 bases, with 14 bases spanning the gap. Written as DNA, the CDR3 is TGTGCCAGCAGTAAGGGACGTCAAAGCTCCTACGAGCAGTACTTC. It translates to CASSKGRQSSYEQYF.

This clonotype was recorded at least ten times. The V call is TRBV28, the J call TRBJ2-7, with 7 positions matching TRBD1. Germline V gene data show CDR1 as MDHEN and CDR2 as SYDVKM. CDR3 length: 14 amino acids. The J segment lost 7 bases and the V segment lost 3 bases, leaving 9 bases of the junction unmatched. The CDR3 region is CASSFGTVFSEQYF. The CDR3 bases are TGTGCCAGCAGTTTTGGGACAGTCTTTTCGGAGCAGTACTTC.

This clonotype was found many times. This sequence joins TRBV6-5 and TRBJ1-1; D not resolved. The ends were cut back, 2 bases at V and 2 bases at J, with 15 bases in the middle. CDR3 length: 16 amino acids. CDR1 and CDR2 from the germline V gene are MNHEY and SVGAGI. The CDR3 region is CASSYGSNSHNTEAFF. CDR3 nucleotide sequence: TGTGCCAGCAGTTACGGGAGCAACAGCCACAACACTGAAGCTTTCTTT.

This clonotype occurred many times. The rearrangement uses TRBV27 and TRBJ2-4, with TRBD1 matching over 8 bases. Unmatched junction bases numbered 9, after V lost 3 bases and J lost 2 bases. The germline gives CDR1 MNHEY, CDR2 SMNVEV (reference sequence). The length of the CDR3 is 17 residues. The CDR3 region is CASSFKPGGLTKNIQYF. Written as DNA, the CDR3 is TGTGCCAGCAGTTTTAAACCAGGGGGCTTAACCAAAAACATTCAGTACTTC.

The gene calls are TRBV5-6 and TRBJ1-2; no clear D. The CDR3 is 12 residues long. Trimming removed 3 bases from V and 8 bases from J, with 11 bases in between. Germline assignment: CDR1 SGHDT and CDR2 YYEEEE. CDR3 sequence: CASSCSSEGYTF. For the CDR3, the DNA is TGTGCCAGCAGCTGCAGTAGTGAAGGCTACACCTTC.

CDR3 loop: CASNRPGLAGGETQYF. The CDR3, as DNA: TGTGCCAGCAATAGACCGGGACTAGCGGGAGGGGAGACCCAGTACTTC. The gene calls are TRBV2 and TRBJ2-5; 16 bases are a match to TRBD2. The CDR3 contains 16 residues. Germline loops: CDR1 SNHLY, CDR2 FYNNEI. The V gene end was trimmed by 7 bases and the J gene end by 5 bases; junction bases not matched to a gene: 7.

This clonotype has ten or more counts. The V gene is TRBV30, the J gene TRBJ2-5, with 8 nucleotides matching TRBD1. The germline gives CDR1 GTSNPN, CDR2 SVGIG (reference sequence). This CDR3 is built from 18 residues. The trim removed 1 base at V and 0 bases at J, leaving 13 bases unmatched. CDR3 region: CAWSESRQGRVYQETQYF. The CDR3 DNA is TGTGCCTGGAGTGAATCTCGACAGGGGCGAGTGTACCAAGAGACCCAGTACTTC.

This clonotype appeared many times. The rearrangement links TRBV6-5 to TRBJ1-1, with D possibly TRBD1 on 5 matching bases. Between the trimmed V and J ends, which lost 5 bases and 9 bases, there was a span of 16 bases. Germline CDR1 MNHEY, CDR2 SVGAGI. The CDR3 contains 13 residues. CDR3 region: CASSPPGRAKAFF. CDR3 in DNA: TGTGCCAGCAGTCCTCCGGGACGTGCGAAAGCTTTCTTT.

This clonotype was observed many times. The chain links TRBV12-3 or TRBV12-4 to TRBJ1-2; tentatively, D is TRBD1 (6 bases). Trimming cost V 3 bases and J 6 bases, with 11 bases left between them. The CDR3 loop spans 13 amino acids. CDR3 bases: TGTGCCAGCAGTTTGTGGGACAAGGATGGCTACACCTTC. Translated, it gives CASSLWDKDGYTF.

This clonotype was counted at least ten times. The chain recombines TRBV11-1 with TRBJ2-7; TRBD2 matches 10 bases. Germline V gene lookup returns CDR1 SGHAT and CDR2 FQDESV (reference sequence). The CDR3 spans 16 residues. The V and J ends lost 8 bases and 2 bases, in that order; junction bases with no gene match: 12. The CDR3 coding sequence is TGTGCCAGCTTTCCTAGCGGGAGTCCTGGACCCTACGAGCAGTACTTC. This codes for CASFPSGSPGPYEQYF.

The chain joins TRBV6-1 to TRBJ2-4; no clear D. The CDR3 has 11 amino acids. The V and J ends lost 6 bases and 5 bases respectively, with 5 bases between them. Germline V gives CDR1 MNHNS, CDR2 SASEGT. The CDR3 loop reads CASSTQNIQYF. CDR3 sequence (DNA): TGTGCCAGCAGCACCCAAAACATTCAGTACTTC.

This clonotype was detected many times. The V and J genes are TRBV6-1 and TRBJ1-5; maybe TRBD1 (5 bases). Germline V lookup: CDR1 MNHNS, CDR2 SASEGT. The V gene lost 6 bases and the J gene lost 3 bases, with 9 bases spanning the gap. The CDR3 is made up of 13 amino acids. The CDR3: CASRRTFNQPQHF. The CDR3 bases are TGTGCCAGCAGAAGGACATTCAATCAGCCCCAGCATTTT.

The chain has TRBV11-2 and TRBJ1-1, with D perhaps TRBD1 (5 bases). Germline V gene data show CDR1 as SGHAT and CDR2 as FQNNGV. The length of the CDR3 is 16 residues. V was trimmed by 2 bases and J by 12 bases, leaving 25 bases between them. DNA for the CDR3: TGTGCCAGCAGCTTAAGAGTGGGCTTGGGGCGCGCGACCACTTTCTTT. Encoded protein: CASSLRVGLGRATTFF.

In this sample, this clonotype turned up many times. The V call is TRBV5-1, the J call TRBJ1-2; 8 positions agree with TRBD1. Losses at the gene ends were 5 bases for V and 8 bases for J; bases not matched to a gene: 8. Germline-derived CDR1 and CDR2 are SGHRS and YFSETQ. The CDR3 has 13 residues. This CDR3 is CASRKDRVYGYTF. CDR3 DNA sequence: TGCGCCAGCAGAAAGGACAGGGTATACGGCTACACCTTC.

This clonotype was counted at least ten times. V is TRBV6-1 and J is TRBJ2-7, with TRBD1 as a possible D gene (5 bases). The CDR3 covers 13 residues. Germline V gives CDR1 MNHNS, CDR2 SASEGT. V was clipped by 8 bases and J by 2 bases, with 13 bases between them. CDR3 nucleotides: TGTGCCAGCCTTCAGGGCCTTACCTACGAGCAGTACTTC. Amino acid sequence: CASLQGLTYEQYF.

This clonotype was picked up many times. The chain recombines TRBV11-2 with TRBJ2-7; tentatively, D is TRBD1 or TRBD2 (7 bases each). Trimming shortened V by 5 bases and J by 6 bases, and 17 bases separated the two germline ends. CDR1 and CDR2 from the germline V gene are SGHAT and FQNNGV. This CDR3 has 14 amino acids. This chain's CDR3 is CASSTGGTVREQYF. As DNA, the CDR3 is TGTGCCAGCAGCACCGGGGGGACAGTCCGCGAGCAGTACTTC. The full variable domain, completed using reference TRBV11-2 and TRBJ2-7, is EAGVAQSPRYKIIEKRQSVAFWCNPISGHATLYWYQQILGQGPKLLIQFQNNGVVDDSQLPKDRFSAERLKGVDSTLKIQPAKLEDSAVYLCASSTGGTVREQYFGPGTRLTVT.